This note documents a single TCR beta chain sequence. These data belong to a study of cytomegalovirus exposure and HLA in healthy donors. It was with 60 Vbeta and 13 Jbeta primers that the PCR ran. TCRdb keeps only in-frame clones here, not all; method: immunoSEQ multiplex PCR. The table includes more than 95,000 clones, over 8% detected once. Germline V gives CDR1 MNHEY, CDR2 SMNVEV (reference sequence). V lost 2 bases and J lost 6; bases outside the gene matches: 3. The CDR3 loop spans 13 amino acids. V is TRBV27 and J is TRBJ1-2, with 7 bases aligning to TRBD1. The specimen sequenced was PBMCs. The TCR comes from a man under 40 in good health and CMV-seronegative. The DNA of the CDR3 is TGTGCCAGCAGTTTAGTCAGGGGGGATGGCTACACCTTC. Its protein is CASSLVRGDGYTF.